These 32 T cell receptor beta chains were all obtained from the same sample, sequenced in a study of T-cell memory formation after mild COVID-19. TCRdb analysed the 5' RACE reads with MiXCR anew, one entry per CDR3 protein. Found here are around 400,000 distinct CDR3 sequences, roughly 26% of them singletons; the top ten hold around 8.8%. Sequencing used PBMCs or a T cell subset sorted from them (not recorded which). All receptors derive from an adult woman who had mild COVID-19 (a few samples of this study predate the infection). Cell type and time point are not known.

This clonotype was observed a few times. This chain uses TRBV3-1 with TRBJ2-7, with D possibly being TRBD2 (6 bases). The V gene's germline CDR1 is LGHDT and CDR2 YNNKEL (reference sequence). V shed 2 bases and J shed 6 bases, with 17 bases lying between them. CDR3 length equals 15 residues. This chain's CDR3 is CASSQRGQGGSEQYF. The CDR3 nucleotides are TGTGCCAGCAGCCAAAGGGGTCAGGGAGGTTCCGAGCAGTACTTC.

The chain joins TRBV7-9 to TRBJ2-7; D gene ambiguous. The CDR3 spans 14 residues. Germline values: CDR1 SEHNR, CDR2 FQNEAQ (reference sequence). Trimming shortened V by 5 bases and J by 0 bases, and 11 bases separated the two germline ends. The CDR3 reads CASSEGLNSYEQYF. CDR3 DNA: TGTGCCAGCAGCGAAGGTCTGAACTCCTACGAGCAGTACTTC. The full variable domain, rest sourced from reference TRBV7-9 and TRBJ2-7, is DTGVSQNPRHKITKRGQNVTFRCDPISEHNRLYWYRQTLGQGPEFLTYFQNEAQLEKSRLLSDRFSAERPKGSFSTLEIQRTEQGDSAMYLCASSEGLNSYEQYFGPGTRLTVT.

The chain joins TRBV7-9 to TRBJ2-7; 8 bases align to TRBD1. CDR3 length: 15 amino acids. Germline V gene sequence: CDR1 SEHNR, CDR2 FQNEAQ (reference sequence). The junction had 7 bases not matched to a gene; V was cut back by 1 base and J by 5 bases. As DNA, the CDR3 is TGTGCCAGCAGCTTAGGGAGGGGACAGGCTGACGAGCAGTACTTC. It yields the protein CASSLGRGQADEQYF. Full variable domain (missing parts from reference TRBV7-9 and TRBJ2-7): DTGVSQNPRHKITKRGQNVTFRCDPISEHNRLYWYRQTLGQGPEFLTYFQNEAQLEKSRLLSDRFSAERPKGSFSTLEIQRTEQGDSAMYLCASSLGRGQADEQYFGPGTRLTVT.

The CDR3 loop is CASSLRGQGGEGNQPQHF. As DNA, the CDR3 is TGTGCCAGCAGCTTACGGGGACAGGGAGGCGAGGGCAATCAGCCCCAGCATTTT. The V gene is TRBV7-7, the J gene TRBJ1-5, with 9 bases aligning to TRBD1. This CDR3 comprises 18 residues. V was pared by 2 bases and J by 2 bases, with 10 bases of the junction left unmatched. The germline gives CDR1 SSHAT, CDR2 FNYEAQ (reference sequence).

The chain carries TRBV6-2 or TRBV6-3 and TRBJ2-6; 8 bases fit TRBD1. V was pared by 3 bases and J by 4 bases, with 11 bases of the junction left unmatched. This CDR3 contains 18 residues. Germline assignment: CDR1 MNHEY and CDR2 SVGEGT. For the CDR3, the DNA is TGTGCCAGCAGTTATTTGGGCAGGGGGCGAGGAGGGGCCAACGTCCTGACTTTC. Its translation is CASSYLGRGRGGANVLTF.

The chain is built from TRBV4-1 and TRBJ2-5; D call uncertain. This CDR3 has 14 residues. V was shortened by 3 bases and J by 5 bases, with 13 bases between the two germline ends. CDR1 MGHRA and CDR2 YSYEKL come from the germline V gene. Here the CDR3 reads CASSHPVWRETQYF. CDR3 nucleotides: TGCGCCAGCAGCCACCCCGTGTGGCGGGAGACCCAGTACTTC.

The V call is TRBV11-2, the J call TRBJ2-4, with 12 bases that match TRBD1. Germline V gene data show CDR1 as SGHAT and CDR2 as FQNNGV. With 7 bases clipped from V and 8 bases from J, the junction kept 9 bases outside the gene matches. The CDR3 has 15 amino acids. In DNA form, the CDR3 reads TGTGCCAGCACCTCGTTTGGGACAGGGGGCTACATTCAGTACTTC. The encoded protein is CASTSFGTGGYIQYF.

V gene TRBV5-6 combines with J gene TRBJ2-7; possible D gene TRBD2, 5 bases. Germline V gene sequence: CDR1 SGHDT, CDR2 YYEEEE. V gave up 4 bases and J gave up 6 bases, with 11 bases separating them. This CDR3 is built from 12 residues. DNA for the CDR3: TGTGCCAGCAGCCCGTTGGGGAGCGAGCAGTACTTC. It is translated as CASSPLGSEQYF.

This clonotype was found many times. The V call is TRBV19, the J call TRBJ2-6; a possible D gene is TRBD1 (6 bases). CDR1 and CDR2 from the germline V gene are LNHDA and SQIVND (reference sequence). The CDR3 consists of 12 residues. Trimming took 7 bases from V and 12 from J, leaving 13 bases between them. The CDR3: CASKARGFVLTF. The DNA of the CDR3 is TGTGCCAGTAAAGCCAGGGGCTTCGTCCTGACTTTC.

This clonotype was observed a handful of times. The chain uses TRBV7-3 and TRBJ2-1, with D perhaps assigned TRBD1 or TRBD2 (5 bases each). Germline CDR1 is SGHTA and CDR2 is FQGTGA. This CDR3 has 17 residues. Deletions cut 2 bases from V and 0 bases from J, with 14 bases between. In nucleotides, the CDR3 is TGTGCCAGCAGCTTAGGTACAGGACTCCTCTCCTACAATGAGCAGTTCTTC. Protein: CASSLGTGLLSYNEQFF.

This clonotype was counted only a few times. This sequence joins TRBV7-9 and TRBJ2-7; maybe TRBD1 (6 bases). Germline CDR1 reads SEHNR; CDR2 reads FQNEAQ (reference sequence). Trimming took 5 bases from V and 4 from J, leaving 15 bases between them. The CDR3 has 14 residues. CDR3 bases: TGTGCCAGCAGCATTGGACAGAGCGTGTACGAGCAGTACTTC. Its translation: CASSIGQSVYEQYF.

The rearrangement joins TRBV6-2 or TRBV6-3 to TRBJ1-1; D is undetermined. The V gene lost 7 bases and the J gene lost 1 base, with 13 bases spanning the gap. The CDR3 has 14 residues. Germline values: CDR1 MNHEY, CDR2 SVGEGT. CDR3 sequence reads: CASTHNKGNTEAFF. As DNA, the CDR3 is TGTGCCAGCACCCACAACAAGGGGAACACTGAAGCTTTCTTT.

This clonotype was picked up a small number of times. The V call is TRBV12-3 or TRBV12-4, the J call TRBJ2-7; D is unresolved. The CDR3 runs 12 residues. Trimming took off 6 bases at V and 5 bases at J, with 11 bases between the two ends. CDR3: CASRLGRDEQYF. CDR3 sequence (DNA): TGTGCCAGCAGACTTGGTAGAGACGAGCAGTACTTC.

This clonotype was seen only a few times. This rearrangement joins TRBV29-1 to TRBJ2-1; unclear D gene. In germline, CDR1 is SQVTM, CDR2 ANQGSEA. V lost 6 bases to trimming and J lost 5 bases, with 8 bases between them. CDR3 length equals 11 residues. The CDR3 reads CSVPQHNEQFF. As DNA, the CDR3 is TGCAGCGTCCCGCAACACAATGAGCAGTTCTTC.

This clonotype has a handful of counts. The V gene is TRBV6-6, the J gene TRBJ2-5, with D possibly being TRBD2 (5 bases). This CDR3 is built from 15 residues. Looked up from germline, CDR1 is MNHNY and CDR2 is SVGAGI (reference sequence). Between the trimmed V and J ends, which lost 6 bases and 3 bases, there was a span of 17 bases. CDR3 region: CASSIPGIAKETQYF. In nucleotides, the CDR3 is TGTGCCAGCAGCATACCCGGGATAGCGAAAGAGACCCAGTACTTC.

This clonotype came up a few times. The rearrangement uses TRBV27 and TRBJ1-4; D call uncertain. Germline-derived CDR1 and CDR2 are MNHEY and SMNVEV (reference sequence). CDR3 size: 15 residues. V was clipped by 4 bases and J by 4 bases, with 13 bases between them. CDR3 in amino acids: CASSYATDNNEKLFF. DNA of the CDR3: TGTGCCAGCAGTTACGCTACAGATAATAATGAAAAACTGTTTTTT.

This sequence joins TRBV24-1 and TRBJ2-5; D remains ambiguous. V dropped 1 base and J dropped 0 bases, with 5 bases sitting between them. Germline loops: CDR1 KGHDR, CDR2 SFDVKD. CDR3 size: 14 residues. The CDR3 sequence is CATSDFRHQETQYF. CDR3 sequence (DNA): TGTGCCACCAGTGATTTCCGACACCAAGAGACCCAGTACTTC.

The chain recombines TRBV24-1 with TRBJ2-3; 7 nucleotides line up with TRBD2. J was trimmed by 4 bases and V by 5 bases; bases with no gene match: 5. CDR3 size: 14 residues. Germline V gene sequence: CDR1 KGHDR, CDR2 SFDVKD. CDR3 loop: CATSVGGRADTQYF. CDR3 DNA sequence: TGTGCCACCAGTGTCGGCGGGAGAGCAGATACGCAGTATTTT.

The chain combines TRBV27 with TRBJ1-2, with a tentative D call TRBD1 (5 bases). Germline V gene lookup returns CDR1 MNHEY and CDR2 SMNVEV (reference sequence). V lost 2 bases and J lost 8, with 21 bases in between. The CDR3 has 16 amino acids. This CDR3 is CASSLSREFEVVGYTF. CDR3 DNA sequence: TGTGCCAGCAGTTTAAGCAGGGAATTTGAGGTCGTGGGCTACACCTTC.

This chain uses TRBV7-3 with TRBJ2-7, with 12 bases that match TRBD2. The CDR3 consists of 15 residues. With V trimmed by 5 bases and J by 5 bases, 7 bases remained unmatched. The germline V gene encodes CDR1 SGHTA and CDR2 FQGTGA. For the CDR3, the DNA is TGTGCCAGCAGCCTCCGGACTAGCGGGGTTCACGAGCAGTACTTC. Translation: CASSLRTSGVHEQYF.

The chain has TRBV6-2 or TRBV6-3 and TRBJ2-3, with 8 bases identical to TRBD1. The germline CDR1 and CDR2 sequences are MNHEY and SVGEGT. Trimming at V came to 5 bases and at J to 6 bases, leaving 10 bases not matched to a gene. This CDR3 has 15 amino acids. CDR3 in DNA: TGTGCCAGCAGTCCTGTGACAGGGGTGACGGATACGCAGTATTTT. Translation gives CASSPVTGVTDTQYF.

The chain links TRBV4-1 to TRBJ1-5, with no clear D. This CDR3 is 16 amino acids long. Germline V gene lookup returns CDR1 MGHRA and CDR2 YSYEKL. V lost 0 bases to trimming and J lost 6 bases, with 15 bases between them. The CDR3 DNA is TGCGCCAGCAGCCAAGAAGGGTCTCTCGGTAGTCAGCCCCAGCATTTT. Translating gives CASSQEGSLGSQPQHF.

This clonotype has just a few counts. V is TRBV6-5 and J is TRBJ2-1, with D possibly TRBD1 on 6 matching bases. In germline, CDR1 is MNHEY, CDR2 SVGAGI. The V gene lost 9 bases and the J gene lost 4 bases, with 19 bases spanning the gap. CDR3 length equals 15 residues. The chain's CDR3 is CASKPTGHKYNEQFF. The CDR3 coding sequence is TGTGCCAGTAAACCTACGGGACATAAGTACAATGAGCAGTTCTTC.

V and J are TRBV12-3 or TRBV12-4 and TRBJ2-3, with D uncertain. This CDR3 spans 14 amino acids. The V gene lost 6 bases and the J gene lost 2 bases, with 12 bases spanning the gap. The CDR3 protein is CASSRSFFTDTQYF. CDR3 DNA sequence: TGTGCCAGCAGCCGGTCCTTTTTCACAGATACGCAGTATTTT.

The gene calls are TRBV20-1 and TRBJ2-1, with TRBD2 matching over 10 bases. With V trimmed by 8 bases and J by 5 bases, 6 bases remained unmatched. Germline CDR1 and CDR2: DFQATT and SNEGSKA (reference sequence). The CDR3 is 13 amino acids. CDR3 sequence reads: CSSKRGGNNEQFF. CDR3 sequence (DNA): TGCAGTTCTAAGCGGGGGGGTAACAATGAGCAGTTCTTC.

This clonotype was picked up a small number of times. The V gene is TRBV12-3 or TRBV12-4, the J gene TRBJ2-1, with D perhaps TRBD2 (6 bases). The V end lost 5 bases, the J end lost 7 bases, and 21 bases lay between the germline ends. The CDR3 runs to 16 residues. The CDR3 loop is CASSSYGTGVMNEQFF. The CDR3 region has the DNA TGTGCCAGCAGTAGTTACGGGACTGGTGTTATGAATGAGCAGTTCTTC.

This chain uses TRBV29-1 with TRBJ2-5, with TRBD2 matching over 9 bases. The CDR3 is 13 amino acids. In germline, CDR1 is SQVTM, CDR2 ANQGSEA. The DNA of the CDR3 is TGCAGATTTAGCGGGGGTAGCGGGGAGACCCAGTACTTC. Encoded protein: CRFSGGSGETQYF.

CDR3 in amino acids: CATSGSGDFYNEQFF. The CDR3 DNA reads TGTGCCACCAGCGGTTCGGGGGATTTCTACAATGAGCAGTTCTTC. The gene calls are TRBV15 and TRBJ2-1, with D perhaps matching TRBD2 (6 bases). The V end lost 5 bases, the J end lost 3 bases, and 14 bases lay between the germline ends. The CDR3 extends over 15 amino acids. CDR1 is LNHNV and CDR2 is YYDKDF in the germline V gene (reference sequence).

The V call is TRBV12-3 or TRBV12-4, the J call TRBJ1-1; TRBD1 is a possible D gene (5 bases). The CDR3 loop spans 12 amino acids. V dropped 0 bases and J dropped 6 bases, with 5 bases sitting between them. The CDR3 protein is CASSLAGAEAFF. CDR3 bases: TGTGCCAGCAGTTTAGCAGGGGCTGAAGCTTTCTTT.

This clonotype was seen at least ten times. The J gene is TRBJ2-1, the V gene TRBV19, with 12 bases aligning to TRBD2. Germline V CDR1 and CDR2: LNHDA, SQIVND (reference sequence). CDR3 size: 16 residues. The V and J ends lost 4 bases and 6 bases, in that order; junction bases with no gene match: 7. The CDR3 region is CASSTPTSGSSNEQFF. DNA of the CDR3: TGTGCCAGTAGTACCCCGACTAGCGGGAGCAGCAATGAGCAGTTCTTC.

This clonotype was seen a few times. This sequence joins TRBV9 and TRBJ1-3, with no clear D. The V gene lost 1 base and the J gene lost 0 bases, with 5 bases spanning the gap. The germline V gene has CDR1 SGDLS and CDR2 YYNGEE. This CDR3 spans 14 amino acids. The CDR3, as DNA: TGTGCCAGCAGCGTATCAGACTCTGGAAACACCATATATTTT. The encoded protein is CASSVSDSGNTIYF.

This sequence joins TRBV7-2 and TRBJ2-3; the match to TRBD2 covers 7 bases. The germline gives CDR1 SGHTA, CDR2 FQGNSA. This CDR3 has 15 amino acids. With 4 bases clipped from V and 2 bases from J, the junction kept 6 bases outside the gene matches. The CDR3 sequence: CASSYNGGYTDTQYF. CDR3 nucleotides: TGTGCCAGCAGCTATAACGGGGGGTACACAGATACGCAGTATTTT.